This TCR beta chain was captured in a study of beta chain features in type 1 diabetes. Whole-study results and caveats: Patients and controls would share equally any PCR tilt toward shorter templates. The study found moderately but significantly shorter TCRB CDR3s in all four CD4+ subsets of Type 1 diabetes patients.

Staining for CD45RO/CCR7/CD25/CD127/CD95/CD27 allowed sorting of CD4+ naive, central memory, regulatory and stem cell-like memory cells. A remark on this clone: Its cognate antigen is unknown.

Investigators reverse transcribed all isolated RNA, so they sequenced expressed TCRB transcripts. Clones were sequenced by immunoSEQ multiplex PCR, and TCRdb holds only the in-frame ones, with some missing. The data contain 20,000 to 25,000 clones, less than 75% of them seen just once; the ten biggest clones take up 0.37%. This CDR3 has 14 residues. Trimming removed 3 bases from V and 4 bases from J; junction bases left unmatched: 7. Germline V gene lookup returns CDR1 GTSNPN and CDR2 SVGIG (reference sequence). The chain carries TRBV30 and TRBJ2-5, with 8 bases fitting TRBD1. The sample was stem cell memory CD4+ T cells from blood. This sequence was found in a man younger than 30 with type 1 diabetes. The CDR3 nucleotides are TGTGCCTGGAGCGCCAATACAGGGGGAGAGACCCAGTACTTC. This encodes CAWSANTGGETQYF.